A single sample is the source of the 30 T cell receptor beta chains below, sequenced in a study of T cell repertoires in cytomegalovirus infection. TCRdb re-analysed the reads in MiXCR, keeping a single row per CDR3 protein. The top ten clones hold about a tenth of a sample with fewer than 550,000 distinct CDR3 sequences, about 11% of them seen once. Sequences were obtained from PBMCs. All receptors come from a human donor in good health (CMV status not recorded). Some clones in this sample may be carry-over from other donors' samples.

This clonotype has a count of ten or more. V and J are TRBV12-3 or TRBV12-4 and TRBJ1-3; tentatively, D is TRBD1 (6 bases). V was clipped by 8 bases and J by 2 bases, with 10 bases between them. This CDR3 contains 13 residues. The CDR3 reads CASDGDTGNTIYF. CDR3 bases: TGTGCCAGCGACGGGGACACTGGAAACACCATATATTTT.

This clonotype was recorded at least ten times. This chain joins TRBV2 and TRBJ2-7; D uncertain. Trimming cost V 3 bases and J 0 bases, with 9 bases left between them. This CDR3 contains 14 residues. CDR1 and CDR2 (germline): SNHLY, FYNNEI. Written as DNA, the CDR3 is TGTGCCAGCAGTGAGGGATCTCTCTCCTACGAGCAGTACTTC. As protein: CASSEGSLSYEQYF.

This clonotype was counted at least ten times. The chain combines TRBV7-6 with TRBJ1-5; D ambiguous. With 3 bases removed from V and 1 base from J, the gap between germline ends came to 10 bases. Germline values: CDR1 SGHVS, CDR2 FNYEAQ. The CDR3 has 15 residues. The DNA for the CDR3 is TGTGCCAGCAGCTTGCTTGGTAGGAGCAATCAGCCCCAGCATTTT. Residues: CASSLLGRSNQPQHF.

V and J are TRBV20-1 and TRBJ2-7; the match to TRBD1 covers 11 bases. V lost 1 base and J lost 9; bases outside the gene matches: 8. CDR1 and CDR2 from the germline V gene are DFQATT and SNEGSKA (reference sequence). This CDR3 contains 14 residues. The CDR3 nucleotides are TGCAGTGCTAGAGGGGGACAGGGGGTTGGTGGGCAGTACTTC. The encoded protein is CSARGGQGVGGQYF.

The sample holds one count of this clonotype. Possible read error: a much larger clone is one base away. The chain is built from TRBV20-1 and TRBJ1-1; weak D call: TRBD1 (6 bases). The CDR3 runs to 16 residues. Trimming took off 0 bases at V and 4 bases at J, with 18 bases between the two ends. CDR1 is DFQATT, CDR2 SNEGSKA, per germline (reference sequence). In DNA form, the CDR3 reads TGCAGTGCTAGAGAAGAGACAGGATTAATGAGCACTGAAGCTTTCTTT. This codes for CSAREETGLMSTEAFF.

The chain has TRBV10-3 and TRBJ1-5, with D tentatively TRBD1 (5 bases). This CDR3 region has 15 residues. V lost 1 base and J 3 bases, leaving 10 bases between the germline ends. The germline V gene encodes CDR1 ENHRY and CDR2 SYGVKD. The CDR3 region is CAISEYQGPNQPQHF. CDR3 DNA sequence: TGTGCCATCAGTGAGTACCAGGGTCCCAATCAGCCCCAGCATTTT.

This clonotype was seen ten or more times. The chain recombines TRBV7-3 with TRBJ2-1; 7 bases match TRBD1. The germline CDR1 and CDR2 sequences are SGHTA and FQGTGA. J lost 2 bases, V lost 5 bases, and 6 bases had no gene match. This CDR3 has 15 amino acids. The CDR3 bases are TGTGCCAGCAGCCCCTCCGGGACAGCCTACAATGAGCAGTTCTTC. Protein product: CASSPSGTAYNEQFF.

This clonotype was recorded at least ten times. CDR3 sequence reads: CASSLAPPETQYF. The CDR3 nucleotides are TGCGCCAGCAGTCTTGCCCCACCGGAGACCCAGTACTTC. V usage is TRBV4-1 and J usage is TRBJ2-5; D remains unclear. Germline values: CDR1 MGHRA, CDR2 YSYEKL. This CDR3 contains 13 residues. Trimming took 6 bases from V and 5 from J, leaving 13 bases between them.

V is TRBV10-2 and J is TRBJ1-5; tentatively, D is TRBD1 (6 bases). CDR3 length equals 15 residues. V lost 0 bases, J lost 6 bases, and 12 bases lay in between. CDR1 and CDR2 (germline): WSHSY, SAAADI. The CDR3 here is CASSESMGGGQPQHF. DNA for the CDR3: TGCGCCAGCAGTGAGTCGATGGGGGGCGGTCAGCCCCAGCATTTT.

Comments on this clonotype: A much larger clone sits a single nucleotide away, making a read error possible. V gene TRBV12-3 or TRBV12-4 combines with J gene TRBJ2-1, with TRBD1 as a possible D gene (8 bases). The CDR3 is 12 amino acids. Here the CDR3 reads CASSTGGGERFF. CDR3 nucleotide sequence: TGTGCCAGCAGTACAGGGGGGGGTGAGCGGTTCTTC.

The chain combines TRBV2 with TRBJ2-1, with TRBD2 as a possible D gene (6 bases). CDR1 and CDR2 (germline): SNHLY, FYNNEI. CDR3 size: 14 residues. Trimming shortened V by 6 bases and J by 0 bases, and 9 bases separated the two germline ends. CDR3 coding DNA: TGTGCCAGCAGGTATAGCGGCTCCTACAATGAGCAGTTCTTC. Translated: CASRYSGSYNEQFF.

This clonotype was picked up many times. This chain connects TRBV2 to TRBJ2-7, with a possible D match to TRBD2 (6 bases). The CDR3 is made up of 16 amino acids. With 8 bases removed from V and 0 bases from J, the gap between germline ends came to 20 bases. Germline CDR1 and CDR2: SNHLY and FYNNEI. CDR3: CASRPGSSASSYEQYF. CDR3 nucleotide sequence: TGTGCCAGCCGACCAGGGTCTAGCGCGAGCTCCTACGAGCAGTACTTC.

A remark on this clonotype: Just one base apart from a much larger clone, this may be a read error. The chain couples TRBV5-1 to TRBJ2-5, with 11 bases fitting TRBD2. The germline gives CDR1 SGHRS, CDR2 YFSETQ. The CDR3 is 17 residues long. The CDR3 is CASSARSNLAGGEAQYF. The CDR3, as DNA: TGCGCCAGCAGCGCGCGCTCGAATCTAGCGGGGGGAGAGGCCCAGTACTTC. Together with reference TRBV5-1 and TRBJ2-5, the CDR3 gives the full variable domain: KAGVTQTPRYLIKTRGQQVTLSCSPISGHRSVSWYQQTPGQGLQFLFEYFSETQRNKGNFPGRFSGRQFSNSRSEMNVSTLELGDSALYLCASSARSNLAGGEAQYFGPGTRLLVL.

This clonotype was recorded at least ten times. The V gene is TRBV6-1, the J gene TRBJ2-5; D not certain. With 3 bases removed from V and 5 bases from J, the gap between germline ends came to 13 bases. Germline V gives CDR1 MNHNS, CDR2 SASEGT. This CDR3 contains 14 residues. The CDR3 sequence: CASSERSLGETQYF. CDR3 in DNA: TGTGCCAGCAGTGAGAGGTCGTTAGGGGAGACCCAGTACTTC.

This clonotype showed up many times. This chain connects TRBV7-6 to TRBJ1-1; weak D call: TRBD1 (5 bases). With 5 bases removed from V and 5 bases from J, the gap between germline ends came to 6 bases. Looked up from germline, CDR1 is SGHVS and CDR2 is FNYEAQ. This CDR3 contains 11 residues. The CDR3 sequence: CASSKGTEAFF. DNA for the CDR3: TGTGCCAGCAGCAAGGGGACTGAAGCTTTCTTT.

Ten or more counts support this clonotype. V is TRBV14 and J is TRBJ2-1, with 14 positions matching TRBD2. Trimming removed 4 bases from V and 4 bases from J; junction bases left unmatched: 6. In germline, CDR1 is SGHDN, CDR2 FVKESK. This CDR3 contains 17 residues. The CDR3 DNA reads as TGTGCCAGCAGCCCGCGACTAGCGGGAGGGGGGTACAATGAGCAGTTCTTC. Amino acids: CASSPRLAGGGYNEQFF. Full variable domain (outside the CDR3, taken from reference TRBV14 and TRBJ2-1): EAGVTQFPSHSVIEKGQTVTLRCDPISGHDNLYWYRRVMGKEIKFLLHFVKESKQDESGMPNNRFLAERTGGTYSTLKVQPAELEDSGVYFCASSPRLAGGGYNEQFFGPGTRLTVL.

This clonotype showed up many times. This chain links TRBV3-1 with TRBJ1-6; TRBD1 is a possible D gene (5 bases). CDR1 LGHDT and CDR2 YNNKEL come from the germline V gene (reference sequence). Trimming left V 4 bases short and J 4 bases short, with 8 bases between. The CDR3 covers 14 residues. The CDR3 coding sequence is TGTGCCAGCAGCCGGGACGGGTATAATTCACCCCTCCACTTT. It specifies CASSRDGYNSPLHF.

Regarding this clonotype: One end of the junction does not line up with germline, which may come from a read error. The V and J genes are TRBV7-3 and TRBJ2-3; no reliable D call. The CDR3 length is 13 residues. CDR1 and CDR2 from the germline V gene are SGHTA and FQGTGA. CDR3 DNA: TGTGCCAGCAGCTTAACGAAGGCAGATACGCATTATTTT. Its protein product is CASSLTKADTHYF.

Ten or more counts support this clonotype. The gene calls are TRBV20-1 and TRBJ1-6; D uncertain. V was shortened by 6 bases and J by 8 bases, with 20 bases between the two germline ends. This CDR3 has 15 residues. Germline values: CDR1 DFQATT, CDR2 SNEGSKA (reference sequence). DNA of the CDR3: TGCAGTGCCTTATTTCCGTACGGCGGACATTCACCCCTCCACTTT. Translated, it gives CSALFPYGGHSPLHF.

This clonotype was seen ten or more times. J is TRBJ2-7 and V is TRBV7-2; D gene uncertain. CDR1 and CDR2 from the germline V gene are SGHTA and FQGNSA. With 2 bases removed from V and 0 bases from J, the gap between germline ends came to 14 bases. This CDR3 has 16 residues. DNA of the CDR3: TGTGCCAGCAGCTTAATCCCCGCAGCGAGCTCCTACGAGCAGTACTTC. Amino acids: CASSLIPAASSYEQYF.

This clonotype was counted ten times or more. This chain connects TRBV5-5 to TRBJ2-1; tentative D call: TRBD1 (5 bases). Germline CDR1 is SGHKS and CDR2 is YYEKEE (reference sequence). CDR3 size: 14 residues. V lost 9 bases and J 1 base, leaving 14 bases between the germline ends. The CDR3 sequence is CATSPQGSYNEQFF. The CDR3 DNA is TGTGCCACTTCACCGCAGGGTTCCTACAATGAGCAGTTCTTC.

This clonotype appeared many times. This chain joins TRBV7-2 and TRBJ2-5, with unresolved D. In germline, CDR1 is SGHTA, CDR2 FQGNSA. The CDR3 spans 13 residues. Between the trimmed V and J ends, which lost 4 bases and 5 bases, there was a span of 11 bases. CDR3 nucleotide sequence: TGTGCCAGCAGCTCCCTCGTGGCGGAGACCCAGTACTTC. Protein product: CASSSLVAETQYF.

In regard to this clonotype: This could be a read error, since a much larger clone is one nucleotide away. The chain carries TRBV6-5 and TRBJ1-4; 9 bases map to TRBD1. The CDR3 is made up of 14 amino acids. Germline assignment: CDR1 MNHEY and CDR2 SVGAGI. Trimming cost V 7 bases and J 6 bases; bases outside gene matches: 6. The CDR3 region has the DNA TGTGCCAGCAAACGACAGGGGGTACATGAAAAACTGTTTTTT. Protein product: CASKRQGVHEKLFF.

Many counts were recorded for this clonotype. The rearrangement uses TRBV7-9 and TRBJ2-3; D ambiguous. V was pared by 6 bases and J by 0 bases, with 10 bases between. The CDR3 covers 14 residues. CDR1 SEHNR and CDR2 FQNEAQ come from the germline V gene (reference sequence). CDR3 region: CASSWARSTDTQYF. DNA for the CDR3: TGTGCCAGCAGTTGGGCCCGGAGCACAGATACGCAGTATTTT.

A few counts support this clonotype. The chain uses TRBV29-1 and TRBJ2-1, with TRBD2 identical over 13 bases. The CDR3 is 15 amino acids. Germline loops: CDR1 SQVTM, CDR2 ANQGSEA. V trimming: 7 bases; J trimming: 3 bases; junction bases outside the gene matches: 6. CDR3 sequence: CSGLGTSGNYNEQFF. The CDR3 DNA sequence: TGCAGCGGATTAGGGACTAGCGGGAACTACAATGAGCAGTTCTTC.

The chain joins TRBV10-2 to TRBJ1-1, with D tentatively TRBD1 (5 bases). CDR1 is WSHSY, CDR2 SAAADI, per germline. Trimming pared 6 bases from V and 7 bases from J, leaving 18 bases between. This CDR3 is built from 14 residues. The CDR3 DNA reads TGCGCCAGCAGAAAGGGGATGCAACGAGGTGAAGCTTTCTTT. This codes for CASRKGMQRGEAFF.

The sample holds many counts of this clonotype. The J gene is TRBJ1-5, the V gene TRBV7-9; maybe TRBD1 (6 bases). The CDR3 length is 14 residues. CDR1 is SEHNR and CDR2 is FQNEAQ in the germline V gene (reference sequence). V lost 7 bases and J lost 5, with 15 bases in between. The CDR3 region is CASNKGGRDQPQHF. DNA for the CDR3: TGTGCCAGCAACAAGGGGGGGAGGGATCAGCCCCAGCATTTT.

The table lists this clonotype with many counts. The CDR3 bases are TGTGCCAGCAGTACCGCCGGGGGCAAGGGAGGGGAGCAGTACTTC. Translated, it gives CASSTAGGKGGEQYF. The chain joins TRBV28 to TRBJ2-7; TRBD2 is a possible D gene (7 bases). Germline loops: CDR1 MDHEN, CDR2 SYDVKM. The V end lost 5 bases, the J end lost 7 bases, and 21 bases lay between the germline ends. There are 15 residues in the CDR3.

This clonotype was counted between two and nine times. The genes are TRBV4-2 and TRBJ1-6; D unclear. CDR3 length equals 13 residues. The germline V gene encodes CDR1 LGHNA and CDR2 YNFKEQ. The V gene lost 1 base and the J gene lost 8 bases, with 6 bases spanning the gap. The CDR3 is CASSQVEDSPLHF. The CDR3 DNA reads TGTGCCAGCAGCCAAGTGGAGGATTCACCCCTCCACTTT.

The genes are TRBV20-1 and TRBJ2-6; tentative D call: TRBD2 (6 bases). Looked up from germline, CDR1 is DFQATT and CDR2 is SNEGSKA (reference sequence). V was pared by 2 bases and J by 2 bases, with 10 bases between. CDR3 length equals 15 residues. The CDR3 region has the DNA TGCAGTGCTAGAAGGGAGGACCCTGGGGCCAACGTCCTGACTTTC. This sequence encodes CSARREDPGANVLTF.